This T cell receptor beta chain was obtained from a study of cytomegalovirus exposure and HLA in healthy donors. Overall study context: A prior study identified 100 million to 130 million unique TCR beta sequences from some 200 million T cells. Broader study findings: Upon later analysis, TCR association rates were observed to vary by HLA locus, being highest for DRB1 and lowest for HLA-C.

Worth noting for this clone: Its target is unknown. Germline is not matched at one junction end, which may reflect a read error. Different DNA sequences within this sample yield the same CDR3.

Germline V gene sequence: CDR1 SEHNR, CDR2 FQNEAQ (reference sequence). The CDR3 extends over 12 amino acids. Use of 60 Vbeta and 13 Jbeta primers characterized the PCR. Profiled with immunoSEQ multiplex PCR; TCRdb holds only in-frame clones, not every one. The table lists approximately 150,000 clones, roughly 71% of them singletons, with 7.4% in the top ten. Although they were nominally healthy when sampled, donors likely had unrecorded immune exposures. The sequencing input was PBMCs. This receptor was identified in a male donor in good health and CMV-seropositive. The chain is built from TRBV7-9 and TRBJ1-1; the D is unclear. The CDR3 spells CSSSPGNTEAFF. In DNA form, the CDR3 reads TGTTCCAGCAGCCCCGGGAACACTGAAGCTTTCTTT.